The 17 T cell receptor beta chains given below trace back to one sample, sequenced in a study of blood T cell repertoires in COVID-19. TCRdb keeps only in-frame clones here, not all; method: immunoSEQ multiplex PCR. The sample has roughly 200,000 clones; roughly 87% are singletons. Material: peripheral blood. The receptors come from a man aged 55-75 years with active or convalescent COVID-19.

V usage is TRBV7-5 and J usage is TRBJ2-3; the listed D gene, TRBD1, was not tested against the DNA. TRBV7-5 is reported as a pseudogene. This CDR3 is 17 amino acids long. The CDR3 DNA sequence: TGTGTCAGAAGCTCTCTGGGGACACCTAAGGGTGCTGATACGCAGTATTTT. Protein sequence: CVRSSLGTPKGADTQYF.

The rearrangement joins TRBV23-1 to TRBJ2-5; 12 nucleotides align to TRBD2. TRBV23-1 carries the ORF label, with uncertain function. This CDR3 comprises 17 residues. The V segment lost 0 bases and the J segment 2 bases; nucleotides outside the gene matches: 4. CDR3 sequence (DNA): TGCGCCAGCAGTCAATCGACTAGCGGGGGTGAACAAGAGACCCAGTACTTC. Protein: CASSQSTSGGEQETQYF.

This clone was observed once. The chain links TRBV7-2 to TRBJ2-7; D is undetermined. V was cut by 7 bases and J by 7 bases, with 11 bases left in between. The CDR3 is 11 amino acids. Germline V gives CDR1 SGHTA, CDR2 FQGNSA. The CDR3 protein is CASTLSSEQYF. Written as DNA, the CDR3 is TGTGCCAGCACCCTATCTTCAGAGCAGTACTTC.

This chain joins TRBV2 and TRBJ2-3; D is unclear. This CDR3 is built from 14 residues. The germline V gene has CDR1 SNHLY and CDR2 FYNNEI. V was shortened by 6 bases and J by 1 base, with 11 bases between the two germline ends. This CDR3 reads CASSLNEGTDTQYF. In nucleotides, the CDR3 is TGTGCCAGCAGCTTGAACGAGGGCACAGATACGCAGTATTTT.

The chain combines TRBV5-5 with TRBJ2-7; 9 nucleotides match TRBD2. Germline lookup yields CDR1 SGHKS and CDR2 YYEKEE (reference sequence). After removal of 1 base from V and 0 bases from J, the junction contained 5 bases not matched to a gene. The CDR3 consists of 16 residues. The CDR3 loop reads CASSLLAGGLSYEQYF. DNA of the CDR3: TGTGCCAGCAGCTTGTTGGCGGGAGGGCTCTCCTACGAGCAGTACTTC.

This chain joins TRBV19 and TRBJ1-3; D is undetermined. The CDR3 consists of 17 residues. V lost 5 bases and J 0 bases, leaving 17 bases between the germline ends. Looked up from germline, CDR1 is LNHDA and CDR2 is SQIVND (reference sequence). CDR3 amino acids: CASSYGSARSSGNTIYF. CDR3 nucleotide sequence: TGTGCCAGTAGTTACGGGTCGGCGCGAAGCTCTGGAAACACCATATATTTT. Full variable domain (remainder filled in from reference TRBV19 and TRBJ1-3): DGGITQSPKYLFRKEGQNVTLSCEQNLNHDAMYWYRQDPGQGLRLIYYSQIVNDFQKGDIAEGYSVSREKKESFPLTVTSAQKNPTAFYLCASSYGSARSSGNTIYFGEGSWLTVV.

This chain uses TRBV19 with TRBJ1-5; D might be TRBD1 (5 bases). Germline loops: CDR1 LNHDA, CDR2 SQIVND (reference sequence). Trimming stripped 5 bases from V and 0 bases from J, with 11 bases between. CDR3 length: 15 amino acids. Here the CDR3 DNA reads TGTGCCAGTAGTGTGGGAACAGGTAGCAATCAGCCCCAGCATTTT. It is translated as CASSVGTGSNQPQHF.

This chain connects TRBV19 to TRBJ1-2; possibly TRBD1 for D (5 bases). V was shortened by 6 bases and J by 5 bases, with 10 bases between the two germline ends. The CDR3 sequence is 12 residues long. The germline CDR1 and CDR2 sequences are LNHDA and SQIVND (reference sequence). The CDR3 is CASSSGFYGYTF. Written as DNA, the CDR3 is TGTGCCAGTAGCTCAGGGTTTTATGGCTACACCTTC.

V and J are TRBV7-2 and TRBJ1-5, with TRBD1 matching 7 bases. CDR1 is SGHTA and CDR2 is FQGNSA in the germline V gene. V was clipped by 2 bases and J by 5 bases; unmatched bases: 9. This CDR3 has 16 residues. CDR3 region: CASSLWSGGGHQPQHF. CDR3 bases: TGTGCCAGCAGCTTATGGTCAGGGGGTGGTCATCAGCCCCAGCATTTT. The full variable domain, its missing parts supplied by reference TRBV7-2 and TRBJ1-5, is GAGVSQSPSNKVTEKGKDVELRCDPISGHTALYWYRQSLGQGLEFLIYFQGNSAPDKSGLPSDRFSAERTGGSVSTLTIQRTQQEDSAVYLCASSLWSGGGHQPQHFGDGTRLSIL.

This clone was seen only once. The CDR3 bases are TGTGCCAGCAGCAAACGGGACAGGGGGAACTACGAGCAGTACTTC. This encodes CASSKRDRGNYEQYF. The J gene is TRBJ2-7, the V gene TRBV21-1; the listed D gene, TRBD1, was not tested against the DNA. TRBV21-1 is an annotated pseudogene. This CDR3 has 15 residues.

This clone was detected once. The CDR3 nucleotides read TGTGCCTGGAGTGGCCAGGGTAATTCACCCCTCCACTTT. It specifies CAWSGQGNSPLHF. The J gene is TRBJ1-6, the V gene TRBV30; D perhaps matches TRBD1 (5 bases). This CDR3 comprises 13 residues. Deletions cut 1 base from V and 6 bases from J, with 7 bases between. CDR1 GTSNPN and CDR2 SVGIG come from the germline V gene (reference sequence).

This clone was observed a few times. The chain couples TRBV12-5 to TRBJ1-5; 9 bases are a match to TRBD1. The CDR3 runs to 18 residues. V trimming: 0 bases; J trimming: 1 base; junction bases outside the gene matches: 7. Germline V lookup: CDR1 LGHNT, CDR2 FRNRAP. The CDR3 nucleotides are TGTGCTAGTGGTTTGGTATGGGGACAGGGCCGCAGCAATCAGCCCCAGCATTTT. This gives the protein CASGLVWGQGRSNQPQHF.

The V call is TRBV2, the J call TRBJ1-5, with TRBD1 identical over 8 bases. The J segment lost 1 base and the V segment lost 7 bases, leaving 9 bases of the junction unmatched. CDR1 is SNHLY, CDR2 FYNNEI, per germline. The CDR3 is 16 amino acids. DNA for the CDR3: TGTGCCAGCAAACGGACAGGGTGGGAGAGCAATCAGCCCCAGCATTTT. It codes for CASKRTGWESNQPQHF.

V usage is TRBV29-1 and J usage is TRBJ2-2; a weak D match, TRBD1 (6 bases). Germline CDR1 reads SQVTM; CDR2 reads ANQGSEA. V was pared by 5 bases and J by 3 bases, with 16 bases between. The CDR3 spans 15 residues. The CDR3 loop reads CSVLRGLTDTGELFF. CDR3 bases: TGCAGCGTTCTCAGGGGATTAACGGACACCGGGGAGCTGTTTTTT.

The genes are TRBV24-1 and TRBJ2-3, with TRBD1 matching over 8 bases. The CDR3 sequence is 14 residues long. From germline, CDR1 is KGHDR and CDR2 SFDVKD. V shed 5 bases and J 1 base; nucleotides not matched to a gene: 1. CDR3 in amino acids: CATSAGGGTDTQYF. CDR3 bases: TGTGCCACCAGTGCAGGGGGCGGCACAGATACGCAGTATTTT.

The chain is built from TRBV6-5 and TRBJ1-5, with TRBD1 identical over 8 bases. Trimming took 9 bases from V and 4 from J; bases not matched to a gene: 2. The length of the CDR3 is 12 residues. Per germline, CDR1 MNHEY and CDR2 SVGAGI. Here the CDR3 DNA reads TGTGCCAGTCAGGGGGCGAATCAGCCCCAGCATTTT. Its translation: CASQGANQPQHF.

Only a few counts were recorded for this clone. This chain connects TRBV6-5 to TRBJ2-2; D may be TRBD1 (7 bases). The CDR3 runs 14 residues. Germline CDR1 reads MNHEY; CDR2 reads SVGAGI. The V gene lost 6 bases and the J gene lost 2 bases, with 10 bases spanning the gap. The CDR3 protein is CASRRDSNTGELFF. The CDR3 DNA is TGTGCCAGCAGGCGGGACAGCAACACCGGGGAGCTGTTTTTT.